This TCR beta chain was profiled in a study of naive and memory T cell subsets. At least ten counts were recorded for this clonotype. Both TRBC1 and TRBC2 were covered by a beta constant-region primer of two equimolar oligonucleotides. From the UMI-ligation and nested PCR reads, TCRdb called clonotypes with MiXCR, one entry per CDR3 protein. This table holds 29,000 or so distinct CDR3 sequences, about 11% found once. The V end was cut by 4 bases, the J end by 8 bases, with 17 bases between. Germline values: CDR1 DFQATT, CDR2 SNEGSKA (reference sequence). The CDR3 is made up of 13 amino acids. The receptor was derived from a human donor in good health. The gene calls are TRBV20-1 and TRBJ1-2; no firm D call. Sequenced material: effector memory CD4+ T cells from blood. Subset reported: effector memory, CD45RA- CD27-. This CDR3 reads CSAKMAGLDGYTF. The CDR3 nucleotides read TGCAGTGCTAAAATGGCTGGGTTGGACGGCTACACCTTC.